A single sample is the source of the 2 T cell receptor beta chains below, sequenced in a study of OX40 agonist ivuxolimab in advanced cancers. Libraries were prepared through the immunoSEQ multiplex PCR assay. TCRdb limited this immuneACCESS table to in-frame rearrangements with V and J called. A share of clones is missing; checked studies link under half to unresolved V genes, and the rest is unexplained. In this sample the table shows roughly 19,000 clones, 79% of which occur a single time. Together, the top ten hold roughly a third of the sample. This specimen consisted of CD4+ or CD8+ T cells sorted from blood, obtained in a trial of the OX40 agonist ivuxolimab. These receptors all come from an adult with an advanced solid tumor such as melanoma, head and neck, liver or kidney cancer.

This clone rates as large. The chain uses TRBV4-3 and TRBJ1-5, with 9 positions matching TRBD1. The V gene end was trimmed by 1 base and the J gene end by 5 bases; junction bases not matched to a gene: 3. This CDR3 spans 15 amino acids. From germline, CDR1 is LGHNA and CDR2 YSLEER. The CDR3 spells CASSQGTGDDQPQHF. CDR3 in DNA: TGCGCCAGCAGCCAAGGGACAGGGGACGATCAGCCCCAGCATTTT.

In this sample, this clone turned up many times. The chain uses TRBV29-1 and TRBJ2-7; D is perhaps TRBD2 (6 bases). CDR3 length: 13 residues. V lost 6 bases and J 3 bases, leaving 15 bases between the germline ends. Germline CDR1 reads SQVTM; CDR2 reads ANQGSEA. CDR3: CSVRSGVIYEQYF. The CDR3 region has the DNA TGCAGCGTCCGCTCGGGAGTCATCTACGAGCAGTACTTC.